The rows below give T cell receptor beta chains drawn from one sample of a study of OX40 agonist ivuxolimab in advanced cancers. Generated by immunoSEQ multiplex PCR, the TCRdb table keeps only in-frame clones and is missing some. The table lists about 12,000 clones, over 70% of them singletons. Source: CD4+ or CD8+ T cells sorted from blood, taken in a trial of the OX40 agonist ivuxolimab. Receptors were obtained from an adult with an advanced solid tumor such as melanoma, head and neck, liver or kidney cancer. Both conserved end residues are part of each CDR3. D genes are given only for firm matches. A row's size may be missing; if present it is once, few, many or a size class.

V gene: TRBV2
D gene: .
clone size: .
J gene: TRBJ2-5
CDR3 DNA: TGTGCCAGCAGTGGTCCCAACGTAGAGACCCAGTACTTC
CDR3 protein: CASSGPNVETQYF

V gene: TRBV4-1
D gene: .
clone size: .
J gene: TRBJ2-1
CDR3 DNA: TGCGCCAGCAGCTTATACACAGGGAATAACAATGAGCAGTTCTTC
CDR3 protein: CASSLYTGNNNEQFF

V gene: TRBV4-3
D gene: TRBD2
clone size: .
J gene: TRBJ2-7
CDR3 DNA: TGCGCCAGCAGCCAAGGGGAGGGCAACGAGCAGTACTTC
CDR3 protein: CASSQGEGNEQYF

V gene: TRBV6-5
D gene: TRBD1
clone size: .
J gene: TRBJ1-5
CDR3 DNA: TGTGCCAGCTCATCGGGACAGAGCCAAAAGCCCCAGCATTTT
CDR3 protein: CASSSGQSQKPQHF

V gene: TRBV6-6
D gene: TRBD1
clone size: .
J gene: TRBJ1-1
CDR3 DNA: TGTGCCAGCGGGACAGTTAACACTGAAGCTTTCTTT
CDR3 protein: CASGTVNTEAFF

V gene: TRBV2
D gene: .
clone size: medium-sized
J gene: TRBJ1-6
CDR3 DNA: TGTGCCAGCAGTGATCGGCCTGGCAATTCACCCCTCCACTTT
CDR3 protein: CASSDRPGNSPLHF

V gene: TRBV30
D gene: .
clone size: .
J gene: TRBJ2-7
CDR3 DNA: TGTGCCTGGAGTGTCAAGTTGTTCTACGAGCAGTACTTC
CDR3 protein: CAWSVKLFYEQYF

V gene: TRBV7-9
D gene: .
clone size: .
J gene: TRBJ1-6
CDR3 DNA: TGTGCCAGCAGCTTAGCGGTTGGTAATTCACCCCTCCACTTT
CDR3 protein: CASSLAVGNSPLHF

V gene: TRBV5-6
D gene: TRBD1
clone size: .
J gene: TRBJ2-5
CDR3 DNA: TGTGCCAGCAGCGGGGGGACAGGGGATTATCAAGAGACCCAGTACTTC
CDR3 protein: CASSGGTGDYQETQYF

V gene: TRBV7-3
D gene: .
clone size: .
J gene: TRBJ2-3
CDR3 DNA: TGTGCCAGCAGCCCTAAGGGACGGGACACCAGCACAGATACGCAGTATTTT
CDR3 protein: CASSPKGRDTSTDTQYF

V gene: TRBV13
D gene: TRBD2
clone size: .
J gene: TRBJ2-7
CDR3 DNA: TGTGCCAGCAGCTTAGGGCCAGCGGGAGGGGTGTACGAGCAGTACTTC
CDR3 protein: CASSLGPAGGVYEQYF

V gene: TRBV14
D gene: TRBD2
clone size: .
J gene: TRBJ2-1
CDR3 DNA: TGTGCCAGCAGCCTTAGCGGGAGCCAATTCTACAATGAGCAGTTCTTC
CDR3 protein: CASSLSGSQFYNEQFF

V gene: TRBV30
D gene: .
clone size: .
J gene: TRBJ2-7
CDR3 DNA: TGTGCCTGGAGTAACGCCATCTCCTACGAGCAGTACTTC
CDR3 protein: CAWSNAISYEQYF

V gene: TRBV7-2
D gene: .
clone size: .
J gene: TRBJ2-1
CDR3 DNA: TGTGCCAGCAGCTCCCGCCAGGGACACGGGTACAATGAGCAGTTCTTC
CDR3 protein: CASSSRQGHGYNEQFF

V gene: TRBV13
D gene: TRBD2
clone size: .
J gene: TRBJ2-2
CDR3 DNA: TGTGCCAGCAGCCCGGGACTAGCGGGTTACACCGGGGAGCTGTTTTTT
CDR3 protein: CASSPGLAGYTGELFF